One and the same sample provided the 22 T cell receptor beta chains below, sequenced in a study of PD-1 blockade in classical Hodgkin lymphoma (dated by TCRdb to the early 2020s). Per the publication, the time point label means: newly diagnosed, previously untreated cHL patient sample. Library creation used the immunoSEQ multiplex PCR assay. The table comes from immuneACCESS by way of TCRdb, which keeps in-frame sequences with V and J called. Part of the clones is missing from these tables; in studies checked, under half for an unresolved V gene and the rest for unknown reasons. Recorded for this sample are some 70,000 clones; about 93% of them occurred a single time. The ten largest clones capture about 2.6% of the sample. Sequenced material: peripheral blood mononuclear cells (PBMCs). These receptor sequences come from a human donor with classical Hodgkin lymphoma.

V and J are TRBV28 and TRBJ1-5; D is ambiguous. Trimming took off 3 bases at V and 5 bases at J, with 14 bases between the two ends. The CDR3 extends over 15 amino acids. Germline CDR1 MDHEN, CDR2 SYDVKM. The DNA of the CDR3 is TGTGCCAGCAGTTTGCCACTTACCTGGCATCAGCCCCAGCATTTT. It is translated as CASSLPLTWHQPQHF.

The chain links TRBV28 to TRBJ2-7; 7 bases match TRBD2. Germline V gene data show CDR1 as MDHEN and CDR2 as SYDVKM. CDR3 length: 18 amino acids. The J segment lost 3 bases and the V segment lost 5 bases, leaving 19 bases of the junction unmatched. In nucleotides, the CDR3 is TGTGCCAGCAGTCCGGTGGGTTTGGGAGGGCTTCGTCGCTACGAGCAGTACTTC. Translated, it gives CASSPVGLGGLRRYEQYF.

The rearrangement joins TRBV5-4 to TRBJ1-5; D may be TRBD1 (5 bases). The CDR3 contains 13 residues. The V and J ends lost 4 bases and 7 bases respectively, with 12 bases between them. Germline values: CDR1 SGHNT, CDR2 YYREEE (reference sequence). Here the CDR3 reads CASSPAWDQPQHF. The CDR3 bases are TGTGCCAGCAGCCCGGCCTGGGACCAGCCCCAGCATTTT.

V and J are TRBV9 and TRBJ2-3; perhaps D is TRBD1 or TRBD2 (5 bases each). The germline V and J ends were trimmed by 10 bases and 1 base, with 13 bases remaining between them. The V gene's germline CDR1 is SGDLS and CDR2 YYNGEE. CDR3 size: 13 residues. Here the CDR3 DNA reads TGTGCCTCTAATGGGGACGGCACAGATACGCAGTATTTT. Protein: CASNGDGTDTQYF.

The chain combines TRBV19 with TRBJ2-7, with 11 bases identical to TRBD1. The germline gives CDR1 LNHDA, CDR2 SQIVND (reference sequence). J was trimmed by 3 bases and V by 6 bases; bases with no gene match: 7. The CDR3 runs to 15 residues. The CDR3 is CASRRGTGGSYEQYF. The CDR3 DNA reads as TGTGCCAGTAGACGCGGGACAGGGGGAAGCTACGAGCAGTACTTC.

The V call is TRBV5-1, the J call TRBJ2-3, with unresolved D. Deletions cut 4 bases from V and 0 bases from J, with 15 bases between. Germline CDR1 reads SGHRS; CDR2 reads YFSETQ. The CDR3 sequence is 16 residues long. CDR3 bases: TGCGCCAGCAGCCCGAACATATGGGGAAGCACAGATACGCAGTATTTT. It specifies CASSPNIWGSTDTQYF. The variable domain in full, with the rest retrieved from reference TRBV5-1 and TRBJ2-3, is KAGVTQTPRYLIKTRGQQVTLSCSPISGHRSVSWYQQTPGQGLQFLFEYFSETQRNKGNFPGRFSGRQFSNSRSEMNVSTLELGDSALYLCASSPNIWGSTDTQYFGPGTRLTVL.

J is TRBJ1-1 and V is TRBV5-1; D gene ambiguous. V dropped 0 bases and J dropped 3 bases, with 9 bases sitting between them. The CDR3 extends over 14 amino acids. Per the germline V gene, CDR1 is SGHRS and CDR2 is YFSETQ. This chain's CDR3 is CASSLVGGYTEAFF. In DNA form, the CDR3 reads TGCGCCAGCAGCTTGGTAGGCGGATACACTGAAGCTTTCTTT.

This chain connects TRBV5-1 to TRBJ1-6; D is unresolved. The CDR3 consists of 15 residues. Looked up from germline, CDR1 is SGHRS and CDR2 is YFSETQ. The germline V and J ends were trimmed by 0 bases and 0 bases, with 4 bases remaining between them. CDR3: CASSLGYSYNSPLHF. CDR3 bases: TGCGCCAGCAGCTTGGGTTACTCCTATAATTCACCCCTCCACTTT.

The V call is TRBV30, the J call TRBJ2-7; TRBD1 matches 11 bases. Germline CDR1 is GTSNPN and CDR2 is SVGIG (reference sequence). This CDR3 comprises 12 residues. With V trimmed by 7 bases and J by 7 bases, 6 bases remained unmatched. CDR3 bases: TGTGCCTTCGGACAGGGGGCCGGGGAGCAGTACTTC. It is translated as CAFGQGAGEQYF.

CDR3 sequence (DNA): TGTGCCAGCAGCCGCTTCGCGGGACAGCCCTTAGAATCACCCCTCCACTTT. This sequence encodes CASSRFAGQPLESPLHF. The chain carries TRBV13 and TRBJ1-6; 7 bases map to TRBD1. The germline CDR1 and CDR2 sequences are PRHDT and FYEKMQ (reference sequence). Trimming at V came to 5 bases and at J to 10 bases, leaving 17 bases not matched to a gene. This CDR3 spans 17 amino acids.

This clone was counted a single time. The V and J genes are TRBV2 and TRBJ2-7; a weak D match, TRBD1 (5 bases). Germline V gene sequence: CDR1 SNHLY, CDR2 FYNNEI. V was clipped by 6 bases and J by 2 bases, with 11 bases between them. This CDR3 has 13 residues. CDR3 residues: CASSQTVAYEQYF. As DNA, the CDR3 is TGTGCCAGCAGCCAGACAGTGGCCTACGAGCAGTACTTC.

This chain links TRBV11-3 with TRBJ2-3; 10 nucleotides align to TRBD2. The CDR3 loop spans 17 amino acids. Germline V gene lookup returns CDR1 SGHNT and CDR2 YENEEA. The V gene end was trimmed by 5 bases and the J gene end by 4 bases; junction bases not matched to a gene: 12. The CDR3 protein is CASSPPGASGGPDTQYF. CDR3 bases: TGTGCCAGCAGCCCCCCTGGGGCTAGCGGGGGACCAGATACGCAGTATTTT.

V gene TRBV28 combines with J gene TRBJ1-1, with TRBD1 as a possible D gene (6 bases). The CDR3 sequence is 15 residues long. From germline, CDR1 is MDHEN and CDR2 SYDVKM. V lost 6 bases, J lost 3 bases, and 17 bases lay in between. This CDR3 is CASSPQQGRYTEAFF. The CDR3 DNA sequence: TGTGCCAGCAGCCCCCAACAGGGACGGTACACTGAAGCTTTCTTT.

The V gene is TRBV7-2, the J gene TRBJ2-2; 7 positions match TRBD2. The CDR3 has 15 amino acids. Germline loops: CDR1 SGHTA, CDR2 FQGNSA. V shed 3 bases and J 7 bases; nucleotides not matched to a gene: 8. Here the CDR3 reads CASSFEGGPGGELFF. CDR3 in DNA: TGTGCCAGCAGCTTCGAGGGAGGGCCTGGCGGGGAGCTGTTTTTT.

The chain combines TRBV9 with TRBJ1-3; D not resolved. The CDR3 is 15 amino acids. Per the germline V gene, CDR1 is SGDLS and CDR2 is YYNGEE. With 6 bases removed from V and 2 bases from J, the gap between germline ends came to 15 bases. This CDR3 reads CASTPSPVPGNTIYF. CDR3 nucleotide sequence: TGTGCCAGCACCCCAAGTCCCGTCCCTGGAAACACCATATATTTT.

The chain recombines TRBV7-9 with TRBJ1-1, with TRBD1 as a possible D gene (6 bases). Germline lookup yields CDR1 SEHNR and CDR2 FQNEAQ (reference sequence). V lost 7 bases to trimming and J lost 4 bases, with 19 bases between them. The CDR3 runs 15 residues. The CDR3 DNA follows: TGTGCCAGCACCACGAGGGGGGGTGGTAGCACTGAAGCTTTCTTT. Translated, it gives CASTTRGGGSTEAFF.

CDR3 sequence: CASSQDKLGEGTQYF. CDR3 nucleotides: TGCGCCAGCAGCCAAGATAAGCTAGGGGAAGGGACCCAGTACTTC. V is TRBV4-3 and J is TRBJ2-5, with a weak D call TRBD1 (5 bases). Trimming left V 0 bases short and J 7 bases short, with 15 bases between. Germline CDR1 is LGHNA and CDR2 is YSLEER. This CDR3 is built from 15 residues.

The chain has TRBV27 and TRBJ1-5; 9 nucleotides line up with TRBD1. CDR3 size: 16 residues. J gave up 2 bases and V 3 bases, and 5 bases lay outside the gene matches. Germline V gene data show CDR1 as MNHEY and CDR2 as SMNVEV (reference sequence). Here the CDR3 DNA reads TGTGCCAGCAGTTTTAACAGGGGGCGAGGCAATCAGCCCCAGCATTTT. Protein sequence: CASSFNRGRGNQPQHF.

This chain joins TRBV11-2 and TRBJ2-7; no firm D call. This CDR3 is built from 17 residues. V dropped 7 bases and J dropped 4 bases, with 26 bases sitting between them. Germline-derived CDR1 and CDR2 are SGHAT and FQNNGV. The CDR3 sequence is CASIYNFHSASIYEQYF. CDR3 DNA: TGTGCCAGCATCTACAACTTTCACAGTGCCAGTATTTACGAGCAGTACTTC.

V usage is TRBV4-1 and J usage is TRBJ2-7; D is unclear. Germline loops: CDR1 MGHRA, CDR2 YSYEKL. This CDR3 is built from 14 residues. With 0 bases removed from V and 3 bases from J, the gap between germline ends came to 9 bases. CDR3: CASSQDLWNYEQYF. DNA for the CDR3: TGCGCCAGCAGCCAAGATCTATGGAACTACGAGCAGTACTTC.

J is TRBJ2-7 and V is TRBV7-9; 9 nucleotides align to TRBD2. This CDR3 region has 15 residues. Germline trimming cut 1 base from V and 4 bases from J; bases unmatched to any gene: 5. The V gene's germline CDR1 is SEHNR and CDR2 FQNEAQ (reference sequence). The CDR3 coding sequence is TGTGCCAGCAGCTTAGTAACTAGCGGGTCTTACGAGCAGTACTTC. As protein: CASSLVTSGSYEQYF.

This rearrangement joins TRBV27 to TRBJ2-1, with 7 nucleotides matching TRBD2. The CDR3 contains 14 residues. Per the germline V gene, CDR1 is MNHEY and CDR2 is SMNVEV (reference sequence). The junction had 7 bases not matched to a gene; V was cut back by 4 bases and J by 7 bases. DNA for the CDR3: TGTGCCAGCAGTTACGGCGGGAGTGGAAATGAGCAGTTCTTC. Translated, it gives CASSYGGSGNEQFF.